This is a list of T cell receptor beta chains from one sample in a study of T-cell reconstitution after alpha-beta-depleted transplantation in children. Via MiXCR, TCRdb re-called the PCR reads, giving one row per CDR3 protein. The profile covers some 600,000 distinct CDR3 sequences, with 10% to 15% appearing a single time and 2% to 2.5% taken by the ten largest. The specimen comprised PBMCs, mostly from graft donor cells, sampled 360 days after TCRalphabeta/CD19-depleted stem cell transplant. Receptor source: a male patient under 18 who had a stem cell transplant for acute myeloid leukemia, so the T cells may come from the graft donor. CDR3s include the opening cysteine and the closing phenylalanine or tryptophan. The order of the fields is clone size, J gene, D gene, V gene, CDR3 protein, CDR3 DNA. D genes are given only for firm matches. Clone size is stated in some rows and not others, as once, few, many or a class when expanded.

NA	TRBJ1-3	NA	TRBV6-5	CASSYSMSPERRNTIYF	TGTGCCAGCAGTTACTCGATGTCTCCTGAGCGCAGAAACACCATATATTTT
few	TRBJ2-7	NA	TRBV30	CAWSVYGMEAYEQYF	TGTGCCTGGAGTGTCTACGGGATGGAGGCCTACGAGCAGTACTTC
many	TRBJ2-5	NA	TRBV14	CASSQEGPQTQYF	TGTGCCAGCAGCCAAGAGGGGCCGCAGACCCAGTACTTC
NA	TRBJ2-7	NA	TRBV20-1	CSASWLAGPGEQYF	TGCAGTGCTAGTTGGCTAGCCGGACCCGGCGAGCAGTACTTC
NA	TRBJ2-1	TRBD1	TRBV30	CAWSGGGTGLGEQFF	TGTGCCTGGAGCGGGGGCGGGACAGGTCTCGGTGAGCAGTTCTTC
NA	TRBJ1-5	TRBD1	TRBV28	CASRGAGTVLNQPQHF	TGTGCCAGCAGGGGGGCCGGGACAGTCCTCAATCAGCCCCAGCATTTT
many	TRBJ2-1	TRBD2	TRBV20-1	CSGPVAGAHNEQFF	TGCAGCGGACCCGTAGCGGGAGCTCACAATGAGCAGTTCTTC
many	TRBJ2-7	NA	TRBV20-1	CSAHLGGSYEQYF	TGCAGTGCCCACCTTGGCGGCTCCTACGAGCAGTACTTC
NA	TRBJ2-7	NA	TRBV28	CASSFYGQKFYEQYF	TGTGCCAGCAGTTTCTATGGACAGAAGTTCTACGAGCAGTACTTC
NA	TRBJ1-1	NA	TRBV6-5	CASSYTNHVGYTEAFF	TGTGCCAGCAGTTACACAAACCACGTAGGGTACACTGAAGCTTTCTTT
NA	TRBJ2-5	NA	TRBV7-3	CASSFSELQETQYF	TGTGCCAGCAGCTTTTCTGAGCTCCAAGAGACCCAGTACTTC
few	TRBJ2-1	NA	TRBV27	CASSSLGAPYNEQFF	TGTGCCAGCAGTTCGCTTGGGGCCCCGTACAATGAGCAGTTCTTC
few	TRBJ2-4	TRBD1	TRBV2	CASSERFRGAKNIQYF	TGTGCCAGCAGTGAAAGGTTCAGGGGGGCCAAAAACATTCAGTACTTC
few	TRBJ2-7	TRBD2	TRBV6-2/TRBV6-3	CASSYAGLAEVKTNSYEQYF	TGTGCCAGCAGTTACGCTGGACTAGCGGAAGTCAAGACTAACTCCTACGAGCAGTACTTC
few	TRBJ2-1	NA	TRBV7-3	CASSPRLDPSMGQFF	TGTGCCAGCAGCCCCCGACTAGACCCCTCAATGGGGCAGTTCTTC
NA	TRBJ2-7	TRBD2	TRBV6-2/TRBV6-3	CASSYSLLAGIYEQYF	TGTGCCAGCAGTTACTCGTTACTAGCGGGGATCTACGAGCAGTACTTC
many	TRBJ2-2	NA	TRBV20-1	CSASEDTGELFF	TGCAGTGCTAGCGAGGACACCGGGGAGCTGTTTTTT
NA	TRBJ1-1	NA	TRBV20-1	CSATASGTKKEAFF	TGCAGTGCTACAGCCTCGGGGACGAAGAAGGAAGCTTTCTTT
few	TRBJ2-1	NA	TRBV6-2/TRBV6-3	CASSRLGGLFGDYNEQFF	TGTGCCAGCAGTCGACTGGGAGGACTCTTTGGTGACTACAATGAGCAGTTCTTC
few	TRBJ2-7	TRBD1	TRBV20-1	CSARVRQVGTGRYEQYF	TGCAGTGCTAGAGTGCGGCAGGTGGGGACAGGGAGGTACGAGCAGTACTTC
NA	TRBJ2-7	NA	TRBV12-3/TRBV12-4	CASSLAGGGSEQYF	TGTGCCAGCAGTTTAGCTGGAGGGGGCAGCGAGCAGTACTTC
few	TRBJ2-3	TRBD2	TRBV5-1	CASSRLTGRAKRDTQYF	TGCGCCAGCAGCCGATTAACCGGGAGGGCCAAAAGAGATACGCAGTATTTT
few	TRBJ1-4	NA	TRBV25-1	CASTWGGSEKLFF	TGTGCCAGCACCTGGGGGGGAAGCGAAAAACTGTTTTTT
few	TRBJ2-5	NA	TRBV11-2	CASSYDHGTQYF	TGTGCCAGCAGCTACGACCACGGGACCCAGTACTTC
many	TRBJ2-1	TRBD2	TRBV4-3	CASSLGPGGLHNEQFF	TGCGCCAGCAGCTTAGGCCCGGGGGGGTTACACAATGAGCAGTTCTTC
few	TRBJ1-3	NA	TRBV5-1	CASSLGRANVGNTIYF	TGCGCCAGCAGCTTAGGCCGGGCCAATGTCGGAAACACCATATATTTT
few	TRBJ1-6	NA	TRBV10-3	CAISVGDRDNSPLHF	TGTGCCATCAGTGTAGGAGACAGAGATAATTCACCCCTCCACTTT
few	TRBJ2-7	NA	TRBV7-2	CASSSRQVYEQYF	TGTGCCAGCAGCTCAAGACAAGTCTACGAGCAGTACTTC